The clone carrying this T cell receptor (beta chain) was seen a few times. Its specificity is not known. This specimen comes from a study of identical twins. Study results and caveats: Weaker excess twin sharing was observed in beta out-of-frame sequences. Invariant populations such as MAIT and iNKT cells could partly muddle zero-insertion analyses.

Healthy Caucasians made up all donors. TCRdb passed the 5' RACE reads through MiXCR, listing each CDR3 protein once. The sample contains approximately 670,000 distinct CDR3 sequences, roughly 6.2% of which appear only once. The clonotype was recovered from a man younger than 35 in good health. Sequencing used naive T cells sorted from blood.

This chain's CDR3 is CASSAWGGRQPQHF. DNA for the CDR3: TGTGCCAGCAGCGCCTGGGGAGGGAGACAGCCCCAGCATTTT. The chain recombines TRBV2 with TRBJ1-5; no reliable D call. The ends were cut back, 6 bases at V and 7 bases at J, with 16 bases in the middle. The CDR3 has 14 residues. Germline lookup yields CDR1 SNHLY and CDR2 FYNNEI.